This T cell receptor beta chain was captured in a study of cytomegalovirus exposure and HLA in healthy donors. The PCR used 60 Vbeta and 13 Jbeta primers. Assay: immunoSEQ multiplex PCR; the TCRdb copy retains only in-frame clones and omits some. The sample has about 180,000 clones, around 82% seen once. The CDR3 has 14 residues. The germline V gene encodes CDR1 SGHVS and CDR2 FQNEAQ. J gave up 7 bases and V 5 bases, and 8 bases lay outside the gene matches. The chain is built from TRBV7-8 and TRBJ2-1; TRBD1 matches 7 bases. This TCR was recovered from a man aged 60 to 69 in good health and CMV-seronegative. The sample consisted of PBMCs. The CDR3 nucleotides are TGTGCCAGCAGCAAGAAAACAGGGGCTAATGAGCAGTTCTTC. This sequence encodes CASSKKTGANEQFF.